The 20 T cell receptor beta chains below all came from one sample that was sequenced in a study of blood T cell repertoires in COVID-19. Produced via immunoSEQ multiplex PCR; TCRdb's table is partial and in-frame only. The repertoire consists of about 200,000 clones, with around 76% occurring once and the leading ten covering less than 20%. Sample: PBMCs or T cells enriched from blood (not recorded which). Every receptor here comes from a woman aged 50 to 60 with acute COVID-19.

The DNA for the CDR3 is TGCGCCAGCAGCTTGAATGAGGGTTGGGATGGCTACACCTTC. Protein product: CASSLNEGWDGYTF. V gene TRBV5-1 combines with J gene TRBJ1-2, with unresolved D. Germline V gene data show CDR1 as SGHRS and CDR2 as YFSETQ. Deletions cut 1 base from V and 6 bases from J, with 13 bases between. This CDR3 contains 14 residues.

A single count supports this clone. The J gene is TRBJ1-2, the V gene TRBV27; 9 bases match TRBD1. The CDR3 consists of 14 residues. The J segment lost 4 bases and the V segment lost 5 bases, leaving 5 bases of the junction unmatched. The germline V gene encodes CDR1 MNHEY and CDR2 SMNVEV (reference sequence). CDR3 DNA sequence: TGTGCCAGCAGTCCCGGGACAGGGCGCTATGGCTACACCTTC. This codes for CASSPGTGRYGYTF.

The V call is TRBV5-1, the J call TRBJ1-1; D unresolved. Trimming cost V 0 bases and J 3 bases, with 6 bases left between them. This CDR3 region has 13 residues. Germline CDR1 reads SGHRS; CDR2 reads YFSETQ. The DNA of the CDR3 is TGCGCCAGCAGCTTGGCCGGTTACACTGAAGCTTTCTTT. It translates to CASSLAGYTEAFF.

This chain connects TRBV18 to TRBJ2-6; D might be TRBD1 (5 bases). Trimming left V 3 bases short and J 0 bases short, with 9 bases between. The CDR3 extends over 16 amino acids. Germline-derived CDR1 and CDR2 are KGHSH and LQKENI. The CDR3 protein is CASSPRDSSGANVLTF. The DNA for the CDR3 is TGTGCCAGCTCACCGCGCGACAGCTCTGGGGCCAACGTCCTGACTTTC.

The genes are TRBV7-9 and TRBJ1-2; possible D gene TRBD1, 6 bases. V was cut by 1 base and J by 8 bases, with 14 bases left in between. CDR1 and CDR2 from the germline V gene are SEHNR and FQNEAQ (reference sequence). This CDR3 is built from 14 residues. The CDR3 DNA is TGTGCCAGCAGCTTAGACGCCGGGGGGCTAGGCTACACCTTC. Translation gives CASSLDAGGLGYTF.

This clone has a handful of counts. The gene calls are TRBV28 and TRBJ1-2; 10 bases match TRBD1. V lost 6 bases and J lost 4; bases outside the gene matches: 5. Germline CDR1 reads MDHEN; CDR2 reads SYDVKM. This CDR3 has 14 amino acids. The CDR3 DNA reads TGTGCCAGCAGAGAGACAGGGGGCCCCTATGGCTACACCTTC. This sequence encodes CASRETGGPYGYTF.

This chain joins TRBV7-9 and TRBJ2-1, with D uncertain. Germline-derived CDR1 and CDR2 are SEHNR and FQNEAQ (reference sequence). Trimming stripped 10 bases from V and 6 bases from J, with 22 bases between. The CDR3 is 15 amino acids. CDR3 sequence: CAIILVVNYFNEQFF. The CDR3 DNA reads TGTGCCATCATCTTAGTGGTTAACTACTTCAATGAGCAGTTCTTC.

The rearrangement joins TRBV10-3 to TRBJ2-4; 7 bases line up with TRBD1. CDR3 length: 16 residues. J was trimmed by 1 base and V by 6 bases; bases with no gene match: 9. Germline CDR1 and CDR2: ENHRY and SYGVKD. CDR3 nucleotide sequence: TGTGCCATCAGCGGACAGGACTTAGGGGCCAAAAACATTCAGTACTTC. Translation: CAISGQDLGAKNIQYF.

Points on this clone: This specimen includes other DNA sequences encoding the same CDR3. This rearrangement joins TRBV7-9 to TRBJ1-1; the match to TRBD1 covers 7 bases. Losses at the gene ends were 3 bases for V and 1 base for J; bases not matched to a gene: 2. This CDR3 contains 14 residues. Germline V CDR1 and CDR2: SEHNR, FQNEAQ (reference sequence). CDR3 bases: TGTGCCAGCAGCTTTCAGGGGGGGAACACTGAAGCTTTCTTT. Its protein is CASSFQGGNTEAFF.

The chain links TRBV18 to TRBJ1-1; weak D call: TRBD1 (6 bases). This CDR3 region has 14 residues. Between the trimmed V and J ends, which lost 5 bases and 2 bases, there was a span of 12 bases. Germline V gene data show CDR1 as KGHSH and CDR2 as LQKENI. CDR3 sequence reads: CASSSRDKNTEAFF. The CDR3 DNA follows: TGTGCCAGCTCATCCCGGGACAAAAACACTGAAGCTTTCTTT.

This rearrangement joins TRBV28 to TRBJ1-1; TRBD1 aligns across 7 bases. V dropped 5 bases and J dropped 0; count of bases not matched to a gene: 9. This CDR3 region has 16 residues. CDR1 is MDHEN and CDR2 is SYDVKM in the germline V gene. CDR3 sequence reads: CASSLTAGGMNTEAFF. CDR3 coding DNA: TGTGCCAGCAGTCTCACAGCAGGGGGGATGAACACTGAAGCTTTCTTT.

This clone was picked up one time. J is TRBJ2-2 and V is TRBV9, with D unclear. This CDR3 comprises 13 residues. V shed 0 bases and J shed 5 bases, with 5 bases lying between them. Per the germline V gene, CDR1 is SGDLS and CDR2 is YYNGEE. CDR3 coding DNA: TGTGCCAGCAGCGTAGACTATACCGGGGAGCTGTTTTTT. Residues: CASSVDYTGELFF.

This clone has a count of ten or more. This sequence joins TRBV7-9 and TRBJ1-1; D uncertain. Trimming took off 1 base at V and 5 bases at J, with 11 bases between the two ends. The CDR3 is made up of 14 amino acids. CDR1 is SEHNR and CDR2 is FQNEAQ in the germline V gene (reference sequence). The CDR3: CASSLGPTRTEAFF. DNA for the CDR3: TGTGCCAGCAGCTTAGGTCCGACGAGGACTGAAGCTTTCTTT.

In nucleotides, the CDR3 is TGTGCCAGCAGCTTGGGGGCAGGGTATACTAACTATGGCTACACCTTC. Its translation is CASSLGAGYTNYGYTF. The chain uses TRBV5-4 and TRBJ1-2; D perhaps matches TRBD1 (5 bases). Germline V gene sequence: CDR1 SGHNT, CDR2 YYREEE (reference sequence). The V end was cut by 0 bases, the J end by 0 bases, with 12 bases between. This CDR3 has 16 amino acids.

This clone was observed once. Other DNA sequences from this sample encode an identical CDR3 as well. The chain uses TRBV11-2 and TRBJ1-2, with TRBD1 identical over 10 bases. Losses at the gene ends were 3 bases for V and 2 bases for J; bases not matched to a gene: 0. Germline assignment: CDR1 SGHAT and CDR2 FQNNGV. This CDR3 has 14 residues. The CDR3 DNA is TGTGCCAGCAGCTTGGGACAGGGGAACTATGGCTACACCTTC. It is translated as CASSLGQGNYGYTF.

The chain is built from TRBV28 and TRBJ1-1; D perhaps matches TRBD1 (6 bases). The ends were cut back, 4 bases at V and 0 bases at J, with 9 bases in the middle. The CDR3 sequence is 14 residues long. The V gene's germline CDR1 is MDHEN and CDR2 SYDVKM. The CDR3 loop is CASSSGELNTEAFF. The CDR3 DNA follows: TGTGCCAGCAGTTCAGGGGAATTGAACACTGAAGCTTTCTTT.

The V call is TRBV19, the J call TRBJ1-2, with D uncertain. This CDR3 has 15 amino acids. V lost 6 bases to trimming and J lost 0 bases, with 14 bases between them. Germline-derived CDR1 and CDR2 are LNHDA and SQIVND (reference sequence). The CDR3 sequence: CASSEAGHSNYGYTF. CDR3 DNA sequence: TGTGCCAGTAGCGAGGCGGGCCATTCTAACTATGGCTACACCTTC.

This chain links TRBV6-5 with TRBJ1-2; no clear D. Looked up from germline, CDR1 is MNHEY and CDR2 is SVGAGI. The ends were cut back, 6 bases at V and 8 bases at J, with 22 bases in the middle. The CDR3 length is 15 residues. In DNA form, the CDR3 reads TGTGCCAGCAGCTCACGAGACCTTCCTAGTGGCGGCTACACCTTC. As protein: CASSSRDLPSGGYTF.

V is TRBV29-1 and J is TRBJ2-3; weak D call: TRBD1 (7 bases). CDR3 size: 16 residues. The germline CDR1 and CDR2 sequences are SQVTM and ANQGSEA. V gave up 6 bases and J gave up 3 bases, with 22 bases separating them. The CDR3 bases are TGCAGCGTCCGCTCAGTCAGGGGGGCGCGGACAGATACGCAGTATTTT. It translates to CSVRSVRGARTDTQYF.

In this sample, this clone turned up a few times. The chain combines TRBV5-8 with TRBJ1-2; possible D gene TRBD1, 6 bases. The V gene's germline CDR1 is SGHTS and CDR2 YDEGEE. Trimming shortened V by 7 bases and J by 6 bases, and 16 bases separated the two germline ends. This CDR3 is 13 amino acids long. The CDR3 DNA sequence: TGTGCCAGCTCCCTGGACAGAAGGGATGGCTACACCTTC. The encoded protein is CASSLDRRDGYTF. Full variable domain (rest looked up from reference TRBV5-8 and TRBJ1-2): EAGVTQSPTHLIKTRGQQATLRCSPISGHTSVYWYQQALGLGLQFLLWYDEGEERNRGNFPPRFSGRQFPNYSSELNVNALELEDSALYLCASSLDRRDGYTFGSGTRLTVV.